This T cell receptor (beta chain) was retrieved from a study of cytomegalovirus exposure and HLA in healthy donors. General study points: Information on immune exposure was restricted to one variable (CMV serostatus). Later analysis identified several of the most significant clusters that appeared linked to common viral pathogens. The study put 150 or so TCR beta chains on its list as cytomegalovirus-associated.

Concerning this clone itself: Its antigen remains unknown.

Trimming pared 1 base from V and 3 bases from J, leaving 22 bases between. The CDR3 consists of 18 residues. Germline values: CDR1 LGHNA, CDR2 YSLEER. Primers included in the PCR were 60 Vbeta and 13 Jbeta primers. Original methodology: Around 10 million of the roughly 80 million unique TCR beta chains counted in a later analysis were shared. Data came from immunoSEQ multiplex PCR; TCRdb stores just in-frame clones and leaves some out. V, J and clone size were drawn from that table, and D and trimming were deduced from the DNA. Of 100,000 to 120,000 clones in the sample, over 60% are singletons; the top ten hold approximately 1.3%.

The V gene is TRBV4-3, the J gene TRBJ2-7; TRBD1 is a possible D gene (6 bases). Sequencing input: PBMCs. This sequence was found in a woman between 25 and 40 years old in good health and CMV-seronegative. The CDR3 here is CASSQVAFFRDKGYEQYF. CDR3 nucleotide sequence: TGCGCCAGCAGCCAAGTTGCCTTCTTTCGGGACAAGGGCTACGAGCAGTACTTC.